Following are 3 T cell receptor beta chains from one sample sequenced in a study of control samples from healthy donors and cancer patients. Profiled with immunoSEQ multiplex PCR; TCRdb holds only in-frame clones, not every one. The sample yields under 150,000 clones, roughly 86% seen once. Material: blood. The source is a man aged 55 to 70 in good health.

This clone was recorded at least ten times. This chain links TRBV5-1 with TRBJ1-5, with TRBD1 identical over 8 bases. The germline CDR1 and CDR2 sequences are SGHRS and YFSETQ. The CDR3 is 15 residues long. V was clipped by 0 bases and J by 7 bases; unmatched bases: 6. This CDR3 reads CASSLGTGSRQPQHF. As DNA, the CDR3 is TGCGCCAGCAGCTTGGGGACAGGGTCTAGGCAGCCCCAGCATTTT.

The rearrangement links TRBV7-9 to TRBJ1-1; 7 bases are a match to TRBD1. The trim removed 5 bases at V and 3 bases at J, leaving 6 bases unmatched. This CDR3 has 14 amino acids. Germline assignment: CDR1 SEHNR and CDR2 FQNEAQ (reference sequence). The CDR3 nucleotides read TGTGCCAGCAGCCCACAGGGGCTGTACACTGAAGCTTTCTTT. It specifies CASSPQGLYTEAFF.

The chain carries TRBV6-5 and TRBJ1-2; D is perhaps TRBD1 (6 bases). The germline CDR1 and CDR2 sequences are MNHEY and SVGAGI. The V and J ends lost 0 bases and 7 bases respectively, with 15 bases between them. This CDR3 is 15 amino acids long. CDR3 residues: CASSYSRGTSLGYTF. The DNA for the CDR3 is TGTGCCAGCAGTTACTCGAGGGGGACATCTCTTGGCTACACCTTC.